This T cell receptor (beta chain) was sequenced for a study of T-cell reconstitution after alpha-beta-depleted transplantation in children. Library preparation (for TCRbeta) was performed with unique molecular identifiers. Each CDR3 protein gets one entry after TCRdb re-called the PCR reads with MiXCR. Among 600,000 to 700,000 distinct CDR3 sequences listed, 13% were seen once. V lost 6 bases to trimming and J lost 7 bases; unmatched junction nucleotides: 18. Germline V CDR1 and CDR2: DFQATT, SNEGSKA (reference sequence). The CDR3 is made up of 16 amino acids. The material sequenced was PBMCs, taken before TCRalphabeta/CD19-depleted stem cell transplant. The receptor's source is a girl aged 2 to 9 with congenital amegakaryocytic thrombocytopenia, due to receive a stem cell transplant. The J gene is TRBJ2-1, the V gene TRBV20-1; 7 positions match TRBD2. Here the CDR3 reads CSAPLGLAARWNEQFF. In DNA, the CDR3 is TGCAGTGCCCCCCTCGGGCTAGCGGCTCGGTGGAATGAGCAGTTCTTC.